The present TCR beta chain was sequenced within a study of blood T cell repertoires in COVID-19. The assay was immunoSEQ multiplex PCR, and TCRdb's table has in-frame clones only and misses some. The sample consists of 250,000 to 350,000 clones, over 75% of them appearing once. Per the germline V gene, CDR1 is MNHNY and CDR2 is SVGAGI (reference sequence). The ends lost 7 bases at V and 7 bases at J; junction bases unmatched: 9. This CDR3 has 13 residues. V is TRBV6-6 and J is TRBJ1-2; TRBD1 agrees at 7 bases. Sequenced material: peripheral blood. This sequence was found in a woman aged 25 to 39 with COVID-19, enrolled during active disease. CDR3 in amino acids: CASKEGAGTGYTF. The CDR3 DNA reads as TGTGCCAGCAAGGAGGGGGCGGGGACTGGCTACACCTTC.